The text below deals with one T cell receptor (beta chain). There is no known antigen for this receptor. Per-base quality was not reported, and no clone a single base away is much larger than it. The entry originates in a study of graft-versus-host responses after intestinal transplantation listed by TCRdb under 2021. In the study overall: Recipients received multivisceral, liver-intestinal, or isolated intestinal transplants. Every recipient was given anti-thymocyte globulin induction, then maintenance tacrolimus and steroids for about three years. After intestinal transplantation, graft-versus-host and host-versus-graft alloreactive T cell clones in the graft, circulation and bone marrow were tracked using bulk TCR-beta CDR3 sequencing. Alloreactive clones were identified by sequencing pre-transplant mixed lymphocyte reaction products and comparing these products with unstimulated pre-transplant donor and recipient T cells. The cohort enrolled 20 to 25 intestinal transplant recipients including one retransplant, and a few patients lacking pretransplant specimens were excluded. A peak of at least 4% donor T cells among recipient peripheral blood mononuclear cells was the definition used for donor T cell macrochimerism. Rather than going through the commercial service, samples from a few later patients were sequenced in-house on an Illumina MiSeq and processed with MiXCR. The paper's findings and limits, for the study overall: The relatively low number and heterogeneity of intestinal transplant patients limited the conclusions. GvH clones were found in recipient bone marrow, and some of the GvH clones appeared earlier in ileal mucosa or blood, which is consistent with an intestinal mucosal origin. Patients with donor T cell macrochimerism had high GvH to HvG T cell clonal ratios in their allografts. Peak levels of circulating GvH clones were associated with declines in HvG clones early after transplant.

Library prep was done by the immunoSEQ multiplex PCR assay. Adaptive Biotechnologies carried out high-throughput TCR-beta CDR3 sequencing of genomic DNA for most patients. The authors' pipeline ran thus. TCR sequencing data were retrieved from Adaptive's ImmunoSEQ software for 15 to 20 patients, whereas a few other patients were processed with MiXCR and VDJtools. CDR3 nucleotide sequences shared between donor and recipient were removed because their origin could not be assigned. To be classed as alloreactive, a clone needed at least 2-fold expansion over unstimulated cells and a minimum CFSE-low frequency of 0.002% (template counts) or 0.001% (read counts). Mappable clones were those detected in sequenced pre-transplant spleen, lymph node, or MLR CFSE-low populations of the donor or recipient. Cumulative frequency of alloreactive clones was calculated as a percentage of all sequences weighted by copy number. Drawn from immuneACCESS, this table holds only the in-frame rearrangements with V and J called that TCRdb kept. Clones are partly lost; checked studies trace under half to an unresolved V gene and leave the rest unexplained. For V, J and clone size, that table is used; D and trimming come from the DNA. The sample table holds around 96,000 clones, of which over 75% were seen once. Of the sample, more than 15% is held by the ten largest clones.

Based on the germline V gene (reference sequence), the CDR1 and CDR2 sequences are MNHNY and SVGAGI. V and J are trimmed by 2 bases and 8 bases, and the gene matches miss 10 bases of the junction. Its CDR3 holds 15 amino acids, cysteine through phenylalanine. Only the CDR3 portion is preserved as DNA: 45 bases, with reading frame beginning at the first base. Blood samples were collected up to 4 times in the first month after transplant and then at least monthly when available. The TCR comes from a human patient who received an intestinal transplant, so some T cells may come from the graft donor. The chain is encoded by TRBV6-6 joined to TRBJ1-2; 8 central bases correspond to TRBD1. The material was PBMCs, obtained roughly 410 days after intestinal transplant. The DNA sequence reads TGTGCCAGCAGTTACCCCGAGACAGGGGATCGGGGCTACACCTTC. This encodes CASSYPETGDRGYTF.